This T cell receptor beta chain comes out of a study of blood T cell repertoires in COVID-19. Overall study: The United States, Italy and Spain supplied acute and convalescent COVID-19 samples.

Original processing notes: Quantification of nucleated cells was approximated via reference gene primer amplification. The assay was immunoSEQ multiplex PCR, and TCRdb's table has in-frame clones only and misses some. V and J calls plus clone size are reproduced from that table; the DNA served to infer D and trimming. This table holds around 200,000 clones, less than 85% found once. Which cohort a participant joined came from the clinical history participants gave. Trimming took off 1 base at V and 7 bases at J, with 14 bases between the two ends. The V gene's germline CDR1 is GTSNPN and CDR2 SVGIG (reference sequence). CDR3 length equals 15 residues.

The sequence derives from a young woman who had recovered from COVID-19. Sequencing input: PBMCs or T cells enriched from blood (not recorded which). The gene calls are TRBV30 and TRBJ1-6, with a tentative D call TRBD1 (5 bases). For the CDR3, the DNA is TGTGCCTGGAGTGACCGGCGGGGGTGGAATTCACCCCTCCACTTT. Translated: CAWSDRRGWNSPLHF.